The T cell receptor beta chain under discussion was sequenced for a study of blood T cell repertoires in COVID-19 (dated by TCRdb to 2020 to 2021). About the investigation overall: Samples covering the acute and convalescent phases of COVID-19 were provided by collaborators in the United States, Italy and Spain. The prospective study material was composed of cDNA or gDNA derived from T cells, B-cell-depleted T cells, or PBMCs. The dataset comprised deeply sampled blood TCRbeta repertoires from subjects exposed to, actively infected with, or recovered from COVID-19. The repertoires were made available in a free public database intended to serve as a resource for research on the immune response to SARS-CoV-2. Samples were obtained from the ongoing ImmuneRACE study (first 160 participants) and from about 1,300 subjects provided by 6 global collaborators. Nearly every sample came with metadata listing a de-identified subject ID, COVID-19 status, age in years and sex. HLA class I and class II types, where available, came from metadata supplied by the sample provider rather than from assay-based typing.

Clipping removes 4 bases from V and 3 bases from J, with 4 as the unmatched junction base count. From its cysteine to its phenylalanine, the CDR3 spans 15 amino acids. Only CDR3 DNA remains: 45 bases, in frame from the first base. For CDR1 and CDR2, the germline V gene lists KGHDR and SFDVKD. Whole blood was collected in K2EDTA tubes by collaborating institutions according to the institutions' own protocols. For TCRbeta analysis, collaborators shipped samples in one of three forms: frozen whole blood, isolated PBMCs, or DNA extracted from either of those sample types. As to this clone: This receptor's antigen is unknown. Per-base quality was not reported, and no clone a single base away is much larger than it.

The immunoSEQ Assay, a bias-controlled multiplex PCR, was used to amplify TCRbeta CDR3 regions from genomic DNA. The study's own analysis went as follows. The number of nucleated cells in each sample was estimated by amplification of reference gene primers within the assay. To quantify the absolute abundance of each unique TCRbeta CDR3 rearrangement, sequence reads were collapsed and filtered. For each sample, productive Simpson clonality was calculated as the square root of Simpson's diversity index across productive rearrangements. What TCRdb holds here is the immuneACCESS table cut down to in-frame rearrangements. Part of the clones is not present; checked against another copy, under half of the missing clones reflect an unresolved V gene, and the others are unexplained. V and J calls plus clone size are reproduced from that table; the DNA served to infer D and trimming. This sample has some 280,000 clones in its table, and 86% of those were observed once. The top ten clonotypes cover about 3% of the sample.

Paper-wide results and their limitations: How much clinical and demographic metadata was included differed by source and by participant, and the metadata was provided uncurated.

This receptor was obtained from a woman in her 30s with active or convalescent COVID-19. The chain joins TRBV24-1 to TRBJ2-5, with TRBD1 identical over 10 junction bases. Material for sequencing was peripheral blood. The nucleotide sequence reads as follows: TGTGCCACCAGTGACCGGACAGGGGGAGAAGAGACCCAGTACTTC. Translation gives CATSDRTGGEETQYF.